Listed below are T cell receptor beta chains from one sample, sequenced in a study of neurological immune-mediated disorders. Using its own MiXCR run on the 5' RACE reads, TCRdb lists one record per CDR3 protein. In the table there are over 55,000 distinct CDR3 sequences, approximately 10% of which are singletons. Input material: PBMCs. The receptors derive from a man aged 30-40 years in good health. The CDR3 runs from the conserved cysteine through the conserved F or W. A D gene is named only where the DNA matches it firmly. The size field reads how often the clone was seen (once, few, many) or a class if it is expanded.

CDR3 length: 16
V gene: TRBV28
D gene: TRBD2
clone size: many
J gene: TRBJ2-3
CDR3 protein: CASSSPTAGGVDTQYF
CDR3 DNA: TGTGCCAGCAGTTCCCCCACAGCGGGAGGGGTAGATACGCAGTATTTT

CDR3 length: 13
V gene: TRBV10-3
D gene: NA
clone size: many
J gene: TRBJ2-3
CDR3 protein: CAISEDPADTQYF
CDR3 DNA: TGTGCCATCAGTGAGGACCCAGCGGATACGCAGTATTTT

CDR3 length: 16
V gene: TRBV4-2
D gene: NA
clone size: many
J gene: TRBJ2-3
CDR3 protein: CASSQRSKTSTDTQYF
CDR3 DNA: TGTGCCAGCAGCCAAAGGTCCAAAACTAGCACAGATACGCAGTATTTT

CDR3 length: 13
V gene: TRBV20-1
D gene: NA
clone size: many
J gene: TRBJ2-1
CDR3 protein: CSVEGLLYNEQFF
CDR3 DNA: TGCAGTGTTGAGGGACTTCTCTACAATGAGCAGTTCTTC

CDR3 length: 16
V gene: TRBV11-2
D gene: TRBD1
clone size: few
J gene: TRBJ1-3
CDR3 protein: CASSGQGLHSGNTIYF
CDR3 DNA: TGTGCCAGCAGCGGACAGGGGCTCCACTCTGGAAACACCATATATTTT

CDR3 length: 15
V gene: TRBV10-3
D gene: NA
clone size: many
J gene: TRBJ1-5
CDR3 protein: CATAMTGFSNQPQHF
CDR3 DNA: TGTGCCACCGCTATGACAGGTTTCTCCAATCAGCCCCAGCATTTT

CDR3 length: 13
V gene: TRBV18
D gene: NA
clone size: many
J gene: TRBJ2-2
CDR3 protein: CASSPQTTGELFF
CDR3 DNA: TGTGCCAGCTCACCACAGACAACCGGGGAGCTGTTTTTT

CDR3 length: 15
V gene: TRBV29-1
D gene: NA
clone size: many
J gene: TRBJ2-3
CDR3 protein: CSVDPPRVSTDTQYF
CDR3 DNA: TGCAGCGTGGACCCCCCCCGTGTTAGCACAGATACGCAGTATTTT

CDR3 length: 13
V gene: TRBV7-3
D gene: NA
clone size: many
J gene: TRBJ2-4
CDR3 protein: CASSAGDKNIQYF
CDR3 DNA: TGTGCCAGCAGCGCAGGGGACAAAAACATTCAGTACTTC

CDR3 length: 14
V gene: TRBV25-1
D gene: TRBD1
clone size: many
J gene: TRBJ2-5
CDR3 protein: CASSEQGAIKTQYF
CDR3 DNA: TGTGCCAGCAGTGAACAGGGGGCTATTAAGACCCAGTACTTC

CDR3 length: 15
V gene: TRBV27
D gene: TRBD2
clone size: many
J gene: TRBJ2-7
CDR3 protein: CASSSAGLAGGEQYF
CDR3 DNA: TGTGCCAGCAGTTCCGCGGGACTAGCGGGGGGCGAGCAGTACTTC

CDR3 length: 16
V gene: TRBV20-1
D gene: TRBD1
clone size: many
J gene: TRBJ2-1
CDR3 protein: CSARDPGQGMDNEQFF
CDR3 DNA: TGCAGTGCTAGAGACCCCGGACAGGGGATGGACAATGAGCAGTTCTTC

CDR3 length: 11
V gene: TRBV4-1
D gene: NA
clone size: many
J gene: TRBJ2-1
CDR3 protein: CASSLWDEQFF
CDR3 DNA: TGCGCCAGCAGCCTTTGGGATGAGCAGTTCTTC

CDR3 length: 14
V gene: TRBV12-3/TRBV12-4
D gene: NA
clone size: few
J gene: TRBJ2-5
CDR3 protein: CASSLLGVGETQYF
CDR3 DNA: TGTGCCAGCAGTTTGTTGGGAGTCGGAGAGACCCAGTACTTC